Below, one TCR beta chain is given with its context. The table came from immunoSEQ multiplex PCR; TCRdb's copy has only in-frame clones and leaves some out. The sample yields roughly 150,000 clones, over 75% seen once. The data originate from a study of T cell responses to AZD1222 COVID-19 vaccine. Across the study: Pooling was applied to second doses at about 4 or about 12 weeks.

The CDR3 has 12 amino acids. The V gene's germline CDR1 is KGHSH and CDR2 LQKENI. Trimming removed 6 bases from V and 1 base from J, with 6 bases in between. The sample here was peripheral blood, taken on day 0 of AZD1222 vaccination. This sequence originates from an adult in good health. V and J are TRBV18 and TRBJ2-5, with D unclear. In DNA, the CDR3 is TGTGCCAGCTCTCGGTCCCAAGAGACCCAGTACTTC. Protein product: CASSRSQETQYF.